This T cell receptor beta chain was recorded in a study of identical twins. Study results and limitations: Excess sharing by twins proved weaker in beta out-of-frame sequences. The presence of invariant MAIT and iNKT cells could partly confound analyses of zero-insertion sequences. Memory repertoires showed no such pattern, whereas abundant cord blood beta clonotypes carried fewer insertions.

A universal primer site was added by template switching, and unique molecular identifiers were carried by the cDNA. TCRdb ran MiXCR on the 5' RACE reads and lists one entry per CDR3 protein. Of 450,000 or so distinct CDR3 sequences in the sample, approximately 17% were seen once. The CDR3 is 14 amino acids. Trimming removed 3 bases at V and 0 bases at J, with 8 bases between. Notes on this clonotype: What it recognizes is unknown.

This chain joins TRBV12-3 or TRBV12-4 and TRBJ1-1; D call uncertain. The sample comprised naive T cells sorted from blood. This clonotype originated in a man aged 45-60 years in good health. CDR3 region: CASSFADLNTEAFF. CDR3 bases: TGTGCCAGCAGTTTTGCCGATCTGAACACTGAAGCTTTCTTT.